One TCR beta chain is described in this entry. TCRdb keeps only in-frame clones here, not all; method: immunoSEQ multiplex PCR. This sample has some 33,000 clones, with roughly 87% found just once. The sample comes from a study of blood T cell repertoires in COVID-19. In the study overall: T cells, B-cell-depleted T cells, or PBMCs provided the cDNA or gDNA that served as material.

Looked up from germline, CDR1 is SGHRS and CDR2 is YFSETQ. The CDR3 is 15 residues long. V lost 0 bases and J 7 bases, leaving 14 bases between the germline ends. The sequenced material came from peripheral blood. The chain is built from TRBV5-1 and TRBJ2-1; D might be TRBD1 (6 bases). The origin of this receptor is a man in his 70s with active or convalescent COVID-19. The CDR3: CASSLEGQGRNEQFF. The CDR3 DNA reads as TGCGCCAGCAGCTTGGAAGGGCAGGGGCGAAATGAGCAGTTCTTC.